The 27 T cell receptor beta chains listed next were all sequenced from one sample in a study of T cell responses to AZD1222 COVID-19 vaccine (dated by TCRdb to the early 2020s). What the time point label conveys for this sample: about 28 days (+/-7) after the second vaccine dose. This sample's treatment or condition label indicates: meningococcal conjugate vaccine given as trial control. The receptor library was made with the immunoSEQ multiplex PCR assay. The source is immuneACCESS, and TCRdb retained only in-frame sequences with V and J called. Part of the clones is not carried over; for the studies checked, unresolved V genes explain less than half of this, and the remainder is unexplained. Recorded for this sample are 170,000 or so clones; 90% to 95% of them occurred a single time. The top ten hold under 1.1% of the sample. The material sequenced was peripheral blood, taken 28 days after the second dose of the MenACWY control vaccine. The receptors were sampled from an adult who received the MenACWY meningococcal vaccine as a control.

This clone has just one count. The genes are TRBV12-3 or TRBV12-4 and TRBJ1-2; possibly TRBD1 for D (6 bases). The CDR3 is 13 amino acids. Trimming pared 8 bases from V and 5 bases from J, leaving 15 bases between. For the CDR3, the DNA is TGTGCCAGCCGGAACGGGGGGCTATATGGCTACACCTTC. Translation: CASRNGGLYGYTF.

This rearrangement joins TRBV5-1 to TRBJ1-4, with 9 bases lining up with TRBD1. CDR1 SGHRS and CDR2 YFSETQ come from the germline V gene. CDR3 size: 15 residues. V lost 4 bases, J lost 5 bases, and 6 bases stayed unmatched. The CDR3 DNA reads TGCGCCAGCAGCCTAGCGGGACAGGGCAATGAAAAACTGTTTTTT. It encodes CASSLAGQGNEKLFF.

The chain links TRBV5-1 to TRBJ2-7; 11 bases fit TRBD1. CDR1 and CDR2 (germline): SGHRS, YFSETQ. V dropped 3 bases and J dropped 5; count of bases not matched to a gene: 1. The CDR3 length is 13 residues. The CDR3 loop reads CASSWTGGHEQYF. CDR3 bases: TGCGCCAGCAGCTGGACAGGGGGCCACGAGCAGTACTTC.

The chain combines TRBV6-4 with TRBJ1-3; D is undetermined. This CDR3 has 13 amino acids. Germline V gene data show CDR1 as MRHNA and CDR2 as SNTAGT. Deletions cut 4 bases from V and 1 base from J, with 5 bases between. The chain's CDR3 is CASSAESGNTIYF. In DNA form, the CDR3 reads TGTGCCAGCAGTGCCGAATCTGGAAACACCATATATTTT.

This chain uses TRBV28 with TRBJ1-3, with D possibly TRBD1 on 5 matching bases. CDR1 and CDR2 from the germline V gene are MDHEN and SYDVKM. CDR3 length equals 15 residues. Trimming removed 6 bases at V and 0 bases at J, with 12 bases between. The CDR3 nucleotides are TGTGCCAGCAGCAACGACGGGGGCTCTGGAAACACCATATATTTT. This gives the protein CASSNDGGSGNTIYF.

This sequence joins TRBV5-8 and TRBJ2-1, with D perhaps matching TRBD1 (7 bases). Germline assignment: CDR1 SGHTS and CDR2 YDEGEE. This CDR3 is built from 14 residues. Deletions cut 2 bases from V and 4 bases from J, with 10 bases between. In nucleotides, the CDR3 is TGTGCCAGCAGCTTACAGGGGAGGTACAATGAGCAGTTCTTC. This translates into CASSLQGRYNEQFF.

The V call is TRBV9, the J call TRBJ1-5, with a possible D match to TRBD1 (5 bases). CDR1 is SGDLS, CDR2 YYNGEE, per germline. The germline V and J ends were trimmed by 7 bases and 2 bases, with 7 bases remaining between them. The CDR3 runs to 12 residues. CDR3 sequence reads: CASGGGNQPQHF. DNA for the CDR3: TGTGCCAGCGGGGGGGGCAATCAGCCCCAGCATTTT.

This clone appeared once. The rearrangement uses TRBV5-6 and TRBJ2-2, with D unclear. CDR1 is SGHDT, CDR2 YYEEEE, per germline. The CDR3 sequence is 16 residues long. The germline V and J ends were trimmed by 1 base and 2 bases, with 12 bases remaining between them. CDR3 bases: TGTGCCAGCAGCTTGTTAAGGACGGCCAACACCGGGGAGCTGTTTTTT. Its translation is CASSLLRTANTGELFF.

This chain connects TRBV7-8 to TRBJ1-2; D call uncertain. Germline CDR1 reads SGHVS; CDR2 reads FQNEAQ. CDR3 length equals 12 residues. Trimming stripped 5 bases from V and 5 bases from J, with 9 bases between. DNA for the CDR3: TGTGCCAGCAGCCCCACCTCGTATGGCTACACCTTC. Encoded protein: CASSPTSYGYTF.

J is TRBJ2-2 and V is TRBV14, with a weak D call TRBD1 (5 bases). Trimming cost V 1 base and J 6 bases, with 12 bases left between them. Germline CDR1 SGHDN, CDR2 FVKESK. The CDR3 runs to 15 residues. This CDR3 is CASSQGRVYAGELFF. The CDR3 DNA is TGTGCCAGCAGCCAAGGCAGGGTATACGCCGGGGAGCTGTTTTTT.

The chain recombines TRBV15 with TRBJ2-3; weak D call: TRBD2 (5 bases). The CDR3 extends over 13 amino acids. Germline V gene sequence: CDR1 LNHNV, CDR2 YYDKDF (reference sequence). Trimming took off 5 bases at V and 2 bases at J, with 8 bases between the two ends. The CDR3 nucleotides are TGTGCCACCAGCCTGCGGGCCACAGATACGCAGTATTTT. Translating gives CATSLRATDTQYF.

The rearrangement joins TRBV11-2 to TRBJ2-1, with TRBD2 as a possible D gene (5 bases). This CDR3 has 11 residues. In germline, CDR1 is SGHAT, CDR2 FQNNGV. The V end lost 2 bases, the J end lost 10 bases, and 6 bases lay between the germline ends. CDR3 bases: TGTGCCAGCAGCTTACCGGGAGAGCAGTTCTTC. Its protein product is CASSLPGEQFF.

V gene TRBV29-1 combines with J gene TRBJ1-2; tentatively, D is TRBD1 (5 bases). Trimming cost V 6 bases and J 6 bases, with 11 bases left between them. This CDR3 has 11 amino acids. Germline CDR1 reads SQVTM; CDR2 reads ANQGSEA. In DNA form, the CDR3 reads TGCAGCGTGAAGGGAGGGGATGGCTACACCTTC. This encodes CSVKGGDGYTF.

The chain has TRBV12-3 or TRBV12-4 and TRBJ1-5; TRBD1 might be the D (6 bases). V shed 8 bases and J shed 2 bases, with 10 bases lying between them. The CDR3 has 13 amino acids. The CDR3 loop is CASDPGGNQPQHF. The DNA of the CDR3 is TGTGCCAGCGATCCAGGGGGCAATCAGCCCCAGCATTTT.

The chain uses TRBV4-2 and TRBJ2-3; the match to TRBD2 covers 8 bases. The V segment lost 0 bases and the J segment 7 bases; nucleotides outside the gene matches: 3. CDR1 and CDR2 (germline): LGHNA, YNFKEQ. The CDR3 extends over 14 amino acids. CDR3 amino acids: CASSQDRLAHTQYF. The CDR3 DNA follows: TGTGCCAGCAGCCAAGACCGACTAGCGCATACGCAGTATTTT.

This chain connects TRBV6-5 to TRBJ2-7, with D possibly being TRBD1 or TRBD2 (5 bases each). Germline V gene lookup returns CDR1 MNHEY and CDR2 SVGAGI. The CDR3 loop spans 16 amino acids. V was shortened by 0 bases and J by 2 bases, with 14 bases between the two germline ends. The CDR3 sequence is CASSYSMGTVPYEQYF. Here the CDR3 DNA reads TGTGCCAGCAGTTACTCGATGGGGACGGTACCCTACGAGCAGTACTTC.

The CDR3 region is CASSVGQGPYQPQHF. CDR3 DNA: TGTGCCAGCAGCGTGGGACAGGGCCCTTATCAGCCCCAGCATTTT. The chain recombines TRBV9 with TRBJ1-5, with 9 nucleotides matching TRBD1. CDR3 length: 15 residues. Germline CDR1 SGDLS, CDR2 YYNGEE. V shed 2 bases, J shed 5 bases, and the junction held 5 bases outside the gene matches.

The chain links TRBV7-2 to TRBJ1-1; 7 bases align to TRBD1. This CDR3 is 15 amino acids long. Germline V gene lookup returns CDR1 SGHTA and CDR2 FQGNSA. V gave up 5 bases and J gave up 6 bases; unmatched junction bases: 12. The CDR3 reads CASSPRGQIKPEAFF. The CDR3, as DNA: TGTGCCAGCAGCCCAAGGGGGCAGATAAAACCTGAAGCTTTCTTT.

The chain links TRBV20-1 to TRBJ1-2, with D hard to call. Trimming left V 6 bases short and J 6 bases short, with 8 bases between. There are 10 residues in the CDR3. Germline loops: CDR1 DFQATT, CDR2 SNEGSKA (reference sequence). Here the CDR3 DNA reads TGCAGTGCACCCGACGATGGCTACACCTTC. Translation gives CSAPDDGYTF.

The rearrangement uses TRBV6-5 and TRBJ2-7; a weak D match, TRBD1 (5 bases). The CDR3 consists of 14 residues. The ends were cut back, 7 bases at V and 2 bases at J, with 15 bases in the middle. The germline gives CDR1 MNHEY, CDR2 SVGAGI. In nucleotides, the CDR3 is TGTGCCAGCAAGATTGGAACGGACACCTACGAGCAGTACTTC. It encodes CASKIGTDTYEQYF.

The rearrangement joins TRBV3-1 (or the pseudogene TRBV3-2) to TRBJ1-4; D is uncertain. V was clipped by 4 bases and J by 6 bases, with 15 bases between them. CDR3 length: 15 amino acids. Per germline, CDR1 LGHDT and CDR2 YNNKEL (reference sequence). For the CDR3, the DNA is TGTGCCAGCAGCCCGCGAGGTACGGCGGATGAAAAACTGTTTTTT. This sequence encodes CASSPRGTADEKLFF.

The V and J genes are TRBV2 and TRBJ2-2, with 10 nucleotides matching TRBD1. The length of the CDR3 is 13 residues. The V gene's germline CDR1 is SNHLY and CDR2 FYNNEI. J was trimmed by 4 bases and V by 11 bases; bases with no gene match: 4. The CDR3 sequence: CAGGQGVTGELFF. In DNA form, the CDR3 reads TGTGCCGGTGGACAGGGGGTCACCGGGGAGCTGTTTTTT.

This chain joins TRBV28 and TRBJ1-2, with D unresolved. The CDR3 consists of 13 residues. With 8 bases removed from V and 8 bases from J, the gap between germline ends came to 18 bases. The germline V gene has CDR1 MDHEN and CDR2 SYDVKM. The CDR3 loop reads CASGETSAEGYTF. CDR3 DNA sequence: TGTGCCAGCGGTGAGACCTCAGCGGAGGGCTACACCTTC.

Comments on this clone: A read error may produce the germline difference seen at one junction end. The V and J genes are TRBV6-1 and TRBJ1-2; TRBD1 is a possible D gene (5 bases). This CDR3 has 15 amino acids. Germline V gene sequence: CDR1 MNHNS, CDR2 SASEGT. The CDR3 DNA follows: TGTGCCAGCAGCGAAGTGGTATTCAGGGAGGGCGGCTACACCTTC. Amino acids: CASSEVVFREGGYTF.

V and J are TRBV30 and TRBJ2-1; D remains unclear. Trimming shortened V by 2 bases and J by 8 bases, and 4 bases separated the two germline ends. In germline, CDR1 is GTSNPN, CDR2 SVGIG (reference sequence). This CDR3 has 10 amino acids. The CDR3 coding sequence is TGTGCCTGGAGTCTGGATGAGCAGTTCTTC. Residues: CAWSLDEQFF.

This sequence joins TRBV7-9 and TRBJ1-4, with 8 bases lining up with TRBD1. J lost 0 bases, V lost 1 base, and 7 bases had no gene match. The CDR3 runs 18 residues. The germline CDR1 and CDR2 sequences are SEHNR and FQNEAQ (reference sequence). CDR3: CASSLVAGGLSTNEKLFF. In nucleotides, the CDR3 is TGTGCCAGCAGCTTAGTGGCAGGGGGCCTCTCAACTAATGAAAAACTGTTTTTT.

This chain uses TRBV30 with TRBJ1-1; TRBD1 is a possible D gene (5 bases). There are 15 residues in the CDR3. Germline V gene data show CDR1 as GTSNPN and CDR2 as SVGIG (reference sequence). The V end was cut by 2 bases, the J end by 7 bases, with 20 bases between. This CDR3 reads CAWSLRGRGTDEAFF. The CDR3 region has the DNA TGTGCCTGGAGTCTAAGGGGAAGGGGCACCGATGAAGCTTTCTTT.